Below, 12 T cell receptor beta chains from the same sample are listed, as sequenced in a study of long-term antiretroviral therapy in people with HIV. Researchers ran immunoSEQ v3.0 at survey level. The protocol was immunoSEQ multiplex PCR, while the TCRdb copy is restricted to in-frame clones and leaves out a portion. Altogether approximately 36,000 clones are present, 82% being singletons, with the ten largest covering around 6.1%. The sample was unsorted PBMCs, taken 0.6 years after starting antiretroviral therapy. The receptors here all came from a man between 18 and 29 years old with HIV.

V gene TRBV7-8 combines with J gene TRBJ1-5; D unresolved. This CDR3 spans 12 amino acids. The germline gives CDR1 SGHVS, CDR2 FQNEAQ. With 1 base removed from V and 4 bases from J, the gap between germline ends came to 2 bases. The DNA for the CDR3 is TGTGCCAGCAGCTTAGGGAATCAGCCCCAGCATTTT. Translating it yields CASSLGNQPQHF.

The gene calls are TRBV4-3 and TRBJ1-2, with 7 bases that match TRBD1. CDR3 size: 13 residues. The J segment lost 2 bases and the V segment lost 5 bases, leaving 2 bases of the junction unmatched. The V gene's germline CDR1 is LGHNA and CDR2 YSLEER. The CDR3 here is CASSRGQNYGYTF. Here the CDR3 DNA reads TGCGCCAGCAGCAGGGGACAGAACTATGGCTACACCTTC.

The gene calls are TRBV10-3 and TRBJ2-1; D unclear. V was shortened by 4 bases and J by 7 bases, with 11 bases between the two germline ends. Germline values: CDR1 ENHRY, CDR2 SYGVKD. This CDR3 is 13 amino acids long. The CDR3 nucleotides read TGTGCCATCAGTGTCGGGCAAGAGAATGAGCAGTTCTTC. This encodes CAISVGQENEQFF.

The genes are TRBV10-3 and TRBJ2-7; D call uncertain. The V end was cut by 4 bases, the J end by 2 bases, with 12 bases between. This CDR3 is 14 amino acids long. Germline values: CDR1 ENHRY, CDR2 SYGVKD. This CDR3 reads CAISVDASTYEQYF. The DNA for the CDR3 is TGTGCCATCAGTGTAGACGCAAGTACCTACGAGCAGTACTTC.

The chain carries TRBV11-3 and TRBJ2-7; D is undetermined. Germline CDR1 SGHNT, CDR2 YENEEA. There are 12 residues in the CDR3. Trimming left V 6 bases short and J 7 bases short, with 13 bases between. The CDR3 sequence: CASSSPMGEQYF. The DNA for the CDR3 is TGTGCCAGCAGTTCCCCCATGGGTGAGCAGTACTTC.

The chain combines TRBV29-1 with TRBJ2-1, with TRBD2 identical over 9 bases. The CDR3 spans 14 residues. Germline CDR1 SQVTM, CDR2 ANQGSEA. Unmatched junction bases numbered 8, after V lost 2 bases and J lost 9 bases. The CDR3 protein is CSVERASGDGEQFF. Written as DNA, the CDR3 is TGCAGCGTTGAAAGGGCTAGCGGGGACGGTGAGCAGTTCTTC.

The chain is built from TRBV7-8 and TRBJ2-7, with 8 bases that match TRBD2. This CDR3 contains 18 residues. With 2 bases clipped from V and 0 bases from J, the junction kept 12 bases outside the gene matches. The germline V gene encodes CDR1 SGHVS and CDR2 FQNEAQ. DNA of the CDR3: TGTGCCAGCAGCTTACCGGGTGAGCGGGAGTTCTCCTCCTACGAGCAGTACTTC. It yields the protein CASSLPGEREFSSYEQYF.

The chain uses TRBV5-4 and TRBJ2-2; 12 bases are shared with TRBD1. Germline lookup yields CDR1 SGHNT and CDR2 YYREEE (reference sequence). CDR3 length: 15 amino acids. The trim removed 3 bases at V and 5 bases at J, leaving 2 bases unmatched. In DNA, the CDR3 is TGTGCCAGCAGCTGGGACAGGGGGCAAACCGGGGAGCTGTTTTTT. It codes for CASSWDRGQTGELFF.

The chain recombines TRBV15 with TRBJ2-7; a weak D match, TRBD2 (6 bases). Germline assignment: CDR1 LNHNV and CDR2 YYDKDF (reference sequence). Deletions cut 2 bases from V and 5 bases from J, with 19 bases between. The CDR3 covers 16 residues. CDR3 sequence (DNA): TGTGCCACCAGCAGACAGAGGACTCTGCCGGGGGACGAGCAGTACTTC. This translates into CATSRQRTLPGDEQYF.

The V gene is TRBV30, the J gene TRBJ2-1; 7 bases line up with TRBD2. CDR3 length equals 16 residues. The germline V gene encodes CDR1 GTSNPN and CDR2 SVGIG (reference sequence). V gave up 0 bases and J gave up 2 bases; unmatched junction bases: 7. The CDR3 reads CAWSVSGTHPYNEQFF. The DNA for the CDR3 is TGTGCCTGGAGTGTCAGCGGGACGCACCCCTACAATGAGCAGTTCTTC.

The CDR3 DNA reads as TGTGCCAGCAGTTTTCCCTCTAGCGGGAGAGCTAGCACAGATACGCAGTATTTT. This gives the protein CASSFPSSGRASTDTQYF. The genes are TRBV28 and TRBJ2-3, with 10 bases fitting TRBD2. The CDR3 covers 18 residues. Germline CDR1 reads MDHEN; CDR2 reads SYDVKM. Trimming removed 3 bases from V and 0 bases from J; junction bases left unmatched: 9. Filled out from reference TRBV28 and TRBJ2-3, the complete variable domain reads DVKVTQSSRYLVKRTGEKVFLECVQDMDHENMFWYRQDPGLGLRLIYFSYDVKMKEKGDIPEGYSVSREKKERFSLILESASTNQTSMYLCASSFPSSGRASTDTQYFGPGTRLTVL.

The CDR3 bases are TGTGCCATCAGGGGAGGGACTGCGGGCTCCTACAATGAGCAGTTCTTC. It codes for CAIRGGTAGSYNEQFF. The chain joins TRBV10-3 to TRBJ2-1, with 7 bases lining up with TRBD2. The germline V gene encodes CDR1 ENHRY and CDR2 SYGVKD. With 6 bases clipped from V and 0 bases from J, the junction kept 8 bases outside the gene matches. There are 16 residues in the CDR3.